These T cell receptor beta chains were read from a single sample in a study of cytomegalovirus exposure and HLA in healthy donors. This table comes from immunoSEQ multiplex PCR, and its TCRdb copy is limited to in-frame clones, with some not included. The table includes 150,000 to 200,000 clones, around 78% detected once. Sequenced: PBMCs. The receptors come from a middle-aged man in good health and CMV-seronegative. Each CDR3 is given with its conserved first and last residue. The D gene is left open where the match is weak. Expanded clones are given a class, and other clones once, few, many or no size at all.

.	TRBV19	.	TRBJ2-3	TGTGCCAGTAGTCCCAGAGGCGATACGCAGTATTTT	CASSPRGDTQYF
.	TRBV10-2	.	TRBJ2-7	TGCGCCAGCAGTGAGTGGGCCTACGAGCAGTACTTC	CASSEWAYEQYF
TRBD2	TRBV19	few	TRBJ2-7	TGTGCCAGTGGGAACAGTCCGGGGAGGGGAACGTACGAGCAGTACTTC	CASGNSPGRGTYEQYF
TRBD1	TRBV19	.	TRBJ1-5	TGTGCCAGTAGTGTCGGGACAGGGGGATATCAGCCCCAGCATTTT	CASSVGTGGYQPQHF
.	TRBV9	.	TRBJ2-7	TGTGCCAGCAGCGTAGGAGGGGGTTTTAACGAGCAGTACTTC	CASSVGGGFNEQYF
TRBD1	TRBV14	.	TRBJ1-1	TGTGCCAGCAGCCAAGGACAGGGGTTCGTCACTGAAGCTTTCTTT	CASSQGQGFVTEAFF
TRBD1	TRBV5-5	.	TRBJ2-5	TGTGCCAGCAGCTTGGGACAGGGAAAAGAGACCCAGTACTTC	CASSLGQGKETQYF
.	TRBV28	.	TRBJ2-5	TGTGCCAGCAGTTCTGTAGCGGATACCCTCGAGACCCAGTACTTC	CASSSVADTLETQYF
TRBD1	TRBV30	.	TRBJ2-2	TGTGCCTGGAGAGGGGACAGTGGCACCGGGGAGCTGTTTTTT	CAWRGDSGTGELFF
.	TRBV29-1	.	TRBJ1-1	TGCAGCGTGCAGGGTCACACTGAAGCTTTCTTT	CSVQGHTEAFF
.	TRBV6-5	.	TRBJ2-2	TGTGCCAGCAGTTCTCGCCCGGTCGGCGGGGAGCTGTTTTTT	CASSSRPVGGELFF
TRBD2	TRBV7-2	.	TRBJ2-4	TGTGCCAGCAGCCCGAGCGGGATAGCCAAAAACATTCAGTACTTC	CASSPSGIAKNIQYF
TRBD1	TRBV25-1	.	TRBJ1-2	TGTGCCAGCAGTCCCCGGACAGGGGGAAGTGGCTACACCTTC	CASSPRTGGSGYTF
TRBD2	TRBV9	.	TRBJ2-3	TGTGCCAGCAGCAACACTAGCGGGGGGTCCAATACGCAGTATTTT	CASSNTSGGSNTQYF
TRBD2	TRBV7-9	.	TRBJ2-5	TGTTCCAGCAGCTCCGGGACTAGCGGGAGTGAGACCCAGTACTTC	CSSSSGTSGSETQYF
TRBD1	TRBV28	.	TRBJ2-4	TGTGCCAGCAGTTTACAGGGGGTGAACATTCAGTACTTC	CASSLQGVNIQYF
TRBD2	TRBV6-4	.	TRBJ2-1	TGTGCCAGCAGTGACACTAGCGGGAGTGATGAGCAGTTCTTC	CASSDTSGSDEQFF
.	TRBV5-1	.	TRBJ2-2	TGCGCCAGCAGCTTGGTTGGAGAACTCGGGGAGCTGTTTTTT	CASSLVGELGELFF
TRBD1	TRBV7-2	.	TRBJ2-2	TGTGCCAGCAGCCTTATTACAGGGGGCGCGTACCGGGAGCTGTTTTTT	CASSLITGGAYRELFF
.	TRBV10-1	.	TRBJ2-7	TGCGCCAGCAGAGGTTATTTGACTAAACTAAGGCTGCGAAGCTCCTACGAGCAGTACTTC	CASRGYLTKLRLRSSYEQYF
.	TRBV5-8	few	TRBJ2-7	TGTGCCAGCACCCCACGGGCGAGGGTCTACGAGCAGTACTTC	CASTPRARVYEQYF
.	TRBV6-5	.	TRBJ2-2	TGTGCCAGCAGTTACTCTCCCCTCCGGGGGACCGGGGAGCTGTTTTTT	CASSYSPLRGTGELFF
TRBD1	TRBV6-1	.	TRBJ1-5	TGTGCCAGCAGTGAAAACCACAGGGGTGGCAATCAGCCCCAGCATTTT	CASSENHRGGNQPQHF
.	TRBV19	medium-sized	TRBJ1-1	TGTGCCAGTAGTATAGCGGGGGTTACTGAAGCTTTCTTT	CASSIAGVTEAFF
.	TRBV7-5	.	TRBJ2-7	TGTGTCAGAAGCACACAGGGGGCCTACGAGCAGTACTTC	CVRSTQGAYEQYF
TRBD1	TRBV27	.	TRBJ1-2	TGTGCCAGCAGCCCGACAGGGACGCGGGGCTACACCTTC	CASSPTGTRGYTF